A single sample gave rise to the 4 T cell receptor beta chains below, sequenced in a study of metastatic and nonmetastatic thyroid tumors. TCRdb reanalyzed the PCR reads via MiXCR. This sample has over 25,000 clones, with 4% to 5% found just once. All patients were untreated before thyroid surgery. Sequenced material: blood. These receptors were obtained from a female donor with papillary thyroid cancer or a benign thyroid nodule (not recorded which). Some clones in this sample may be carry-over from other donors' samples.

This sequence joins TRBV3-1 and TRBJ1-6; TRBD1 agrees at 7 bases. V was clipped by 4 bases and J by 7 bases; unmatched bases: 7. The CDR3 runs 15 residues. The germline V gene has CDR1 LGHDT and CDR2 YNNKEL (reference sequence). The chain's CDR3 is CASSPRQGGNSPLHF. The DNA for the CDR3 is TGTGCCAGCAGCCCACGACAGGGAGGGAATTCACCCCTCCACTTT.

This clone is judged medium-sized (0.01 to 0.1%). V and J are TRBV27 and TRBJ1-2; no definite D call. Germline V gives CDR1 MNHEY, CDR2 SMNVEV (reference sequence). This CDR3 comprises 13 residues. V lost 5 bases and J lost 4, with 11 bases in between. CDR3 bases: TGTGCCAGCAGTCCTTTGGATGCCTATGGCTACACCTTC. Translated: CASSPLDAYGYTF.

The table lists this clone with many counts. The CDR3 here is CASSFGSEKLFF. Written as DNA, the CDR3 is TGTGCCAGCAGCTTCGGGAGCGAAAAACTGTTTTTT. The chain links TRBV5-8 to TRBJ1-4, with D unresolved. Germline loops: CDR1 SGHTS, CDR2 YDEGEE. The length of the CDR3 is 12 residues. With 2 bases removed from V and 8 bases from J, the gap between germline ends came to 7 bases.

The rearrangement uses TRBV12-3 or TRBV12-4 and TRBJ2-1; D is ambiguous. CDR3 length equals 12 residues. Trimming removed 7 bases at V and 7 bases at J, with 11 bases between. CDR3 loop: CASTRHRNEQFF. In DNA, the CDR3 is TGTGCCAGCACCCGCCATCGGAATGAGCAGTTCTTC.